This T cell receptor (beta chain) stems from a study of beta chain features in type 1 diabetes (dated by TCRdb to the late 2010s). Background on the whole study: Mean age, gender distribution, total cell number and subset yield did not differ between patients and healthy donors. A total of about 100 million sorted cells were examined across all samples, and RNA yield correlated strongly with the number of cells per subset. The study compared TCRB repertoires of sorted circulating CD4+ T cell subsets between recently diagnosed type 1 diabetes patients and matched healthy donors. Whereas all 30 or so donors provided naive and central memory subsets, regulatory and stem cell-like memory subsets were isolated from just 8 patients and roughly 8 healthy donors.

On the study overall, not on this receptor specifically: A moderate but significant shortening of TCRB CDR3 length was observed in type 1 diabetes patients in all four CD4+ subsets. The naive, central memory and regulatory TCRB repertoires appeared to resemble one another more closely among patients than among healthy donors. Because cDNA was sequenced instead of genomic DNA, highly expressing activated cells could be over-represented, though the groups showed no difference in activation or CD3 levels. HLA sub-analyses involved small numbers of individuals, so any influence of HLA type on TCRB rearrangement remained unresolved. Patients with type 1 diabetes made fewer insertions and deleted more nucleotides at VDJ recombination sites, implying thymic rearrangement abnormalities. Shorter templates might be favored by PCR, yet because patient and control samples were amplified and corrected together, any such skew would affect both groups equally.

In regard to this clone: The specificity of this receptor is unknown. No base quality information exists; no much larger clone differs at one position.

The entire amount of isolated RNA was reverse transcribed using the High Capacity cDNA Reverse Transcription Kit, so the sequenced TCRB transcripts were expressed ones. Deep immunoSEQ sequencing was applied to naive, central memory and regulatory T cell samples, giving an average of roughly 3.5 million total reads per sample. Sorted cells were lysed in RLT buffer and RNA was extracted with DNase-treated RNeasy Micro or Mini kits, depending on cell number. Each cell subset was processed separately to prevent cross-contamination, with patient and healthy donor samples processed together. Using the immunoSEQ multiplex PCR, TCRB sequences were amplified from cDNA into 87-bp fragments spanning the CDR3 region. Sequencing of the amplicons was done on the Illumina HiSeq platform. On the study's bioinformatics: Synthetic template baselines were used to correct PCR bias computationally, reads within Hamming distance 2 were collapsed together, and singletons that could not be merged were discarded. Reads were aligned to IMGT to assign V, D and J genes, CDR3 length, and insertions or deletions at six rearrangement sites. Within each subset, clonotype counts were normalized to sorted cell number, after which true diversity and Gini coefficients were computed with the tcR R package. The overlap coefficient, calculated on TCRB nucleotide sequences, was used to quantify repertoire sharing. Out-of-frame TCRB sequences from naive cells were analyzed to stand in for the pre-selection repertoire. This immuneACCESS table, as held by TCRdb, lists in-frame sequences with V and J called but not all clones. Of the missing ones, under half trace to an unresolved V gene in checked studies; the others have no known cause. V, J and clone size derive from that table, while D and trimming were established from the DNA sequence. In all, the sample holds hundreds of thousands of clones, and 11% to 15% of those were seen once. 0.03% to 0.04% of the sample is taken by the ten largest.

V was cut back by 5 bases and J by 2 bases, leaving a gap of 18 bases between them. Per the germline V gene, SGHTA is the CDR1 and FQGNSA is the CDR2. The CDR3 spans 16 residues, from the cysteine through the phenylalanine. Here the CDR3 DNA is all that survives: 48 bases in frame from base 1. A single peripheral blood draw of approximately 100 mL on average was collected from each donor into heparinised tubes. Naive, central memory, regulatory and stem cell-like memory CD4+ T cells were sorted on a BD FACSAria II using a panel including CD45RO, CCR7, CD25, CD127, CD95 and CD27. A purity above 95% was achieved for all sorted populations. PBMCs were separated immediately by Lymphoprep density gradient centrifugation and were stained directly, without being cultured. So that batch effects would be minimized, each experiment stained and sorted samples in pairs, pairing one healthy donor with one patient.

This TCR was recovered from a man aged 18 to 30 with type 1 diabetes. Sequenced input: naive CD4+ T cells from blood. This sample's cell subset or site label indicates: true naive CD4+ T cells. Recombination linked TRBV7-2 to TRBJ2-5; matching of 6 bases hints at TRBD2 as the D gene. Read as DNA, the sequence is TGTGCCAGCAGCGCGAAGGCGGGGAACTTACAAGAGACCCAGTACTTC. This codes for CASSAKAGNLQETQYF. Beyond the CDR3, the reference TRBV7-2 and TRBJ2-5 genes provide the residues; the full variable domain reads: GAGVSQSPSNKVTEKGKDVELRCDPISGHTALYWYRQSLGQGLEFLIYFQGNSAPDKSGLPSDRFSAERTGGSVSTLTIQRTQQEDSAVYLCASSAKAGNLQETQYFGPGTRLLVL.